Listed here are 19 T cell receptor beta chains from one sample, sequenced in a study of shared clonotypes between healthy human individuals. Only CD45RO-negative cells positively selected for CCR7 counted as naive CD8 cells, so terminally differentiated effector memory CD45RA+ cells were excluded. The protocol was immunoSEQ multiplex PCR, while the TCRdb copy is restricted to in-frame clones and leaves out a portion. This table has around 2,000,000 clones, over 85% appearing once. The source material was naive CD8+ T cells sorted from blood. The source is a man aged 18 to 35 in good health.

V and J are TRBV27 and TRBJ2-5, with a possible D match to TRBD1 (6 bases). Germline V lookup: CDR1 MNHEY, CDR2 SMNVEV (reference sequence). Trimming removed 0 bases from V and 5 bases from J, with 16 bases in between. The CDR3 spans 16 residues. The CDR3 protein is CASSLSAGEWFETQYF. Here the CDR3 DNA reads TGTGCCAGCAGTTTATCGGCAGGGGAGTGGTTTGAGACCCAGTACTTC.

As concerns this clone: Other nucleotide sequences in the sample specify the same CDR3. This chain links TRBV9 with TRBJ1-1; D remains ambiguous. Looked up from germline, CDR1 is SGDLS and CDR2 is YYNGEE. The CDR3 is 13 amino acids. V was pared by 0 bases and J by 5 bases, with 8 bases between. The CDR3 nucleotides read TGTGCCAGCAGCGTAGGGGGATATACTGAAGCTTTCTTT. The encoded protein is CASSVGGYTEAFF.

This chain connects TRBV7-2 to TRBJ2-7; D remains ambiguous. The V and J ends lost 3 bases and 3 bases respectively, with 9 bases between them. The length of the CDR3 is 13 residues. Germline V gene data show CDR1 as SGHTA and CDR2 as FQGNSA. The CDR3 loop reads CASSFHSGYEQYF. The CDR3 region has the DNA TGTGCCAGCAGCTTCCACTCTGGCTACGAGCAGTACTTC.

This chain links TRBV27 with TRBJ1-6; D perhaps matches TRBD1 (6 bases). Trimming removed 6 bases from V and 4 bases from J, with 16 bases in between. There are 16 residues in the CDR3. CDR1 and CDR2 from the germline V gene are MNHEY and SMNVEV (reference sequence). The CDR3: CASSSGTLIYNSPLHF. The DNA for the CDR3 is TGTGCCAGCAGCTCGGGGACATTAATTTATAATTCACCCCTCCACTTT.

The V call is TRBV9, the J call TRBJ2-1, with D possibly being TRBD2 (5 bases). Per the germline V gene, CDR1 is SGDLS and CDR2 is YYNGEE. The CDR3 is made up of 15 amino acids. Trimming left V 4 bases short and J 5 bases short, with 16 bases between. CDR3 in DNA: TGTGCCAGCAGCTCCAACCTCGGACTGAACAATGAGCAGTTCTTC. This encodes CASSSNLGLNNEQFF.

The chain carries TRBV6-6 and TRBJ1-6; D may be TRBD1 (6 bases). V gave up 5 bases and J gave up 6 bases, with 17 bases separating them. CDR3 length: 16 residues. CDR1 is MNHNY and CDR2 is SVGAGI in the germline V gene (reference sequence). The CDR3 here is CASSLTGQGGNSPLHF. DNA for the CDR3: TGTGCCAGCAGTCTAACCGGACAAGGGGGTAATTCACCCCTCCACTTT.

The chain is built from TRBV4-3 and TRBJ2-7; 11 nucleotides agree with TRBD1. The V segment lost 5 bases and the J segment 4 bases; nucleotides outside the gene matches: 22. From germline, CDR1 is LGHNA and CDR2 YSLEER. The CDR3 runs to 20 residues. CDR3 protein: CASSNKSGDRGILGAYEQYF. The DNA of the CDR3 is TGCGCCAGCAGCAATAAGAGCGGGGACAGGGGGATTCTCGGTGCTTACGAGCAGTACTTC.

The rearrangement joins TRBV7-9 to TRBJ1-1; D not certain. V was trimmed by 2 bases and J by 8 bases, leaving 18 bases between them. Germline-derived CDR1 and CDR2 are SEHNR and FQNEAQ (reference sequence). The CDR3 totals 15 residues. DNA of the CDR3: TGTGCCAGCAGCTTAATAATTATATTTCACGGGGAAGCTTTCTTT. Translated, it gives CASSLIIIFHGEAFF. Full variable domain (outside the CDR3, taken from reference TRBV7-9 and TRBJ1-1): DTGVSQNPRHKITKRGQNVTFRCDPISEHNRLYWYRQTLGQGPEFLTYFQNEAQLEKSRLLSDRFSAERPKGSFSTLEIQRTEQGDSAMYLCASSLIIIFHGEAFFGQGTRLTVV.

This clone occurred a few times. The CDR3 loop is CATSTGFSNQPQHF. CDR3 coding DNA: TGTGCCACCAGCACAGGTTTTAGCAATCAGCCCCAGCATTTT. The J gene is TRBJ1-5, the V gene TRBV15, with D uncertain. Germline lookup yields CDR1 LNHNV and CDR2 YYDKDF (reference sequence). Trimming pared 4 bases from V and 0 bases from J, leaving 7 bases between. This CDR3 is 14 amino acids long. Together with reference TRBV15 and TRBJ1-5, the CDR3 gives the full variable domain: DAMVIQNPRYQVTQFGKPVTLSCSQTLNHNVMYWYQQKSSQAPKLLFHYYDKDFNNEADTPDNFQSRRPNTSFCFLDIRSPGLGDTAMYLCATSTGFSNQPQHFGDGTRLSIL.

The chain joins TRBV9 to TRBJ1-1; tentatively, D is TRBD1 (6 bases). V was cut by 0 bases and J by 6 bases, with 12 bases left in between. The CDR3 runs to 14 residues. Germline V CDR1 and CDR2: SGDLS, YYNGEE. The CDR3 DNA sequence: TGTGCCAGCAGCGTAGGAGGGGGTATGGCTGAAGCTTTCTTT. It encodes CASSVGGGMAEAFF.

To note about this clone: Distinct nucleotide sequences in the sample also encode this CDR3. The chain couples TRBV7-9 to TRBJ2-3; D not certain. Germline loops: CDR1 SEHNR, CDR2 FQNEAQ (reference sequence). V was trimmed by 5 bases and J by 2 bases, leaving 8 bases between them. The CDR3 length is 13 residues. This CDR3 is CASSPRTTDTQYF. The CDR3 DNA follows: TGTGCCAGCAGCCCCCGCACCACAGATACGCAGTATTTT.

V is TRBV5-1 and J is TRBJ2-1; D is uncertain. Germline V gene data show CDR1 as SGHRS and CDR2 as YFSETQ. Trimming removed 0 bases from V and 8 bases from J, with 12 bases in between. This CDR3 has 14 residues. The CDR3 DNA follows: TGCGCCAGCAGCTTGGGGGTTCTAGTCTATGAGCAGTTCTTC. Amino acids: CASSLGVLVYEQFF. The full variable domain, its missing parts supplied by reference TRBV5-1 and TRBJ2-1, is KAGVTQTPRYLIKTRGQQVTLSCSPISGHRSVSWYQQTPGQGLQFLFEYFSETQRNKGNFPGRFSGRQFSNSRSEMNVSTLELGDSALYLCASSLGVLVYEQFFGPGTRLTVL.

In regard to this clone: The same CDR3 can be traced to other DNA sequences in this sample. The genes are TRBV9 and TRBJ2-3; D is possibly TRBD2 (6 bases). V lost 0 bases to trimming and J lost 3 bases, with 11 bases between them. The CDR3 is 15 residues long. Germline CDR1 and CDR2: SGDLS and YYNGEE. The CDR3 DNA is TGTGCCAGCAGCGTAGACGGGAGCGCGACAGATACGCAGTATTTT. It specifies CASSVDGSATDTQYF.

A remark on this clone: This CDR3 is also generated by other DNA sequences in the sample. This rearrangement joins TRBV10-3 to TRBJ2-1, with unresolved D. Trimming left V 3 bases short and J 9 bases short, with 6 bases between. CDR3 size: 11 residues. Germline lookup yields CDR1 ENHRY and CDR2 SYGVKD. In DNA form, the CDR3 reads TGTGCCATCAGTGAATCGGGTGAGCAGTTCTTC. This codes for CAISESGEQFF.

The J gene is TRBJ2-7, the V gene TRBV5-4, with 9 bases lining up with TRBD1. CDR3 length: 15 residues. Germline V gene lookup returns CDR1 SGHNT and CDR2 YYREEE (reference sequence). V shed 0 bases, J shed 6 bases, and the junction held 7 bases outside the gene matches. The CDR3 loop is CASSLVGQGLIEQYF. Written as DNA, the CDR3 is TGTGCCAGCAGCTTGGTTGGACAGGGGTTGATCGAGCAGTACTTC.

The J gene is TRBJ2-7, the V gene TRBV27, with D possibly called TRBD1 or TRBD2 (7 bases each). The CDR3 has 14 amino acids. V was pared by 6 bases and J by 4 bases, with 16 bases between. Per germline, CDR1 MNHEY and CDR2 SMNVEV (reference sequence). The CDR3 protein is CASRMTGTIYEQYF. In DNA form, the CDR3 reads TGTGCCAGCAGAATGACAGGGACTATTTACGAGCAGTACTTC.

The count of this clone is one. This sequence joins TRBV19 and TRBJ1-5; TRBD1 might be the D (6 bases). Germline CDR1 is LNHDA and CDR2 is SQIVND (reference sequence). With 7 bases removed from V and 4 bases from J, the gap between germline ends came to 17 bases. The CDR3 is made up of 15 amino acids. CDR3 DNA: TGTGCCAGTAAAGAGCACGGGGGGCTGAATCAGCCCCAGCATTTT. It codes for CASKEHGGLNQPQHF.

The rearrangement uses TRBV29-1 and TRBJ2-4; TRBD1 is a possible D gene (6 bases). The CDR3 consists of 13 residues. V lost 4 bases, J lost 4 bases, and 11 bases lay in between. Germline V gene data show CDR1 as SQVTM and CDR2 as ANQGSEA. This chain's CDR3 is CSVVQGQKNIQYF. CDR3 nucleotides: TGCAGCGTTGTCCAGGGACAAAAAAACATTCAGTACTTC.

V and J are TRBV11-2 and TRBJ1-6; unclear D gene. Germline loops: CDR1 SGHAT, CDR2 FQNNGV. Deletions cut 0 bases from V and 7 bases from J, with 13 bases between. The CDR3 loop spans 16 amino acids. CDR3: CASSLEGGSFNSPLHF. CDR3 coding DNA: TGTGCCAGCAGCTTAGAAGGCGGGTCCTTCAATTCACCCCTCCACTTT. The variable domain in full, with the rest retrieved from reference TRBV11-2 and TRBJ1-6, is EAGVAQSPRYKIIEKRQSVAFWCNPISGHATLYWYQQILGQGPKLLIQFQNNGVVDDSQLPKDRFSAERLKGVDSTLKIQPAKLEDSAVYLCASSLEGGSFNSPLHFGNGTRLTVT.